The clone carrying this T cell receptor beta chain has more than one count but fewer than ten. What it binds is unknown. Profiled with immunoSEQ multiplex PCR; TCRdb holds only in-frame clones, not every one. The sample includes 100,000 to 150,000 clones, roughly 91% of them seen just once. The data stem from a study of T cell responses to AZD1222 COVID-19 vaccine. General observations from the study: Donors skewed white British and female; clonal diversity was possibly underestimated. At baseline, seropositivity was found in only a handful of AZD1222 recipients. Increased Spike-specific TCR breadth and depth were observed after two AZD1222 doses.

The TCR comes from an adult in good health. The input for sequencing was peripheral blood, taken on day 0 of MenACWY control vaccination.

CDR3 in amino acids: CASNEGGATDTQYF. DNA for the CDR3: TGCGCCAGCAATGAGGGAGGAGCGACAGATACGCAGTATTTT. The chain employs TRBV5-1 and TRBJ2-3; D is perhaps TRBD2 (6 bases). CDR3 length equals 14 residues. The V end lost 6 bases, the J end lost 3 bases, and 14 bases lay between the germline ends. CDR1 is SGHRS and CDR2 is YFSETQ in the germline V gene.